This entry describes one T cell receptor (beta chain). Measured with immunoSEQ multiplex PCR; TCRdb has only the in-frame clones, and not every one. The top ten clones hold about 9.3% of a sample with 45,000 to 60,000 clones, 80% to 90% of them seen once. These data originate in a study of OX40 agonist ivuxolimab in advanced cancers. This CDR3 spans 14 amino acids. V lost 3 bases, J lost 7 bases, and 12 bases lay in between. Germline V lookup: CDR1 LNHNV, CDR2 YYDKDF (reference sequence). The sequence was obtained from an adult with an advanced solid tumor such as melanoma, head and neck, liver or kidney cancer. Sequenced material: CD4+ or CD8+ T cells sorted from blood, taken in a trial of the OX40 agonist ivuxolimab. The chain carries TRBV15 and TRBJ1-4; D is perhaps TRBD1 (6 bases). CDR3 loop: CATSSRGAVEKLFF. In nucleotides, the CDR3 is TGTGCCACCAGCAGCAGGGGCGCGGTTGAAAAACTGTTTTTT.